The TCR beta chain under discussion was sequenced for a study of T cells in Graves' hyperthyroidism and ophthalmopathy. Findings and caveats of the study: The blood repertoire included most of the expanded thyroid clonotypes above 0.001.

RNA transcripts yielded amplified TCR beta CDR3 regions. TCR CDR3 underwent first-round RT-PCR with the HTBI primer set. TCRdb re-called the multiplex PCR reads through MiXCR, storing one row per CDR3 protein. The sample holds 530,000 or so distinct CDR3 sequences, more than 45% seen once. This CDR3 contains 13 residues. The germline gives CDR1 MNHEY, CDR2 SVGEGT. J gave up 5 bases and V 7 bases, and 4 bases lay outside the gene matches. A few counts support this clonotype. As yet, its antigen is unknown. Source material: peripheral blood or thyroid tissue (not recorded which). The gene calls are TRBV6-2 or TRBV6-3 and TRBJ2-3, with TRBD2 matching 9 bases. The sequence came from a woman aged 18-29 years with Graves' hyperthyroidism. The CDR3 DNA sequence: TGTGCCAGCACGGGTAGCGGGAGAGATACGCAGTATTTT. As protein: CASTGSGRDTQYF.